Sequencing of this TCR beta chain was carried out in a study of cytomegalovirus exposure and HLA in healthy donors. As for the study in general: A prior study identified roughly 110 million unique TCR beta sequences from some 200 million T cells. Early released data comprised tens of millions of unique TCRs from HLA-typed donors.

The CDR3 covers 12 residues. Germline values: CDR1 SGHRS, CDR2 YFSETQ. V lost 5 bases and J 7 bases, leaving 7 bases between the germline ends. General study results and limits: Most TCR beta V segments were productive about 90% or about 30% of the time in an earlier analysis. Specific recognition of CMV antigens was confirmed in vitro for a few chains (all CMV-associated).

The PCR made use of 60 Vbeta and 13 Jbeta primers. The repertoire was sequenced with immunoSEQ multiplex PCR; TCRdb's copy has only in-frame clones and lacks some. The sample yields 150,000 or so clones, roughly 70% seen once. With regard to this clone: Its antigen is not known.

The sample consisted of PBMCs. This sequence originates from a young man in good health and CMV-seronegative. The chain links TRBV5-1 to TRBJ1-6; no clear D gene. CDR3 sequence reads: CASRAANSPLHF. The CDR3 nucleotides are TGCGCCAGCAGGGCGGCGAATTCACCCCTCCACTTT.